This T cell receptor beta chain was recorded in a study of Ad26.COV2.S vaccination and SARS-CoV-2 variants. Treatment indicated: about 20 received Ad26.COV2.S at low or high dose, single or two shots; five or six received placebo; per-sample allocation not given. Repertoires come from day 63 after the first vaccine or placebo injection. Expressing Wuhan-strain SARS-CoV-2 spike, an Ad26 vector served as the vaccine. Study-wide points: Placebo recipients trailed vaccine recipients in spike-specific TCR breadth. After vaccination, reports described spike-specific CD8+ and CD4+ T cell responses as showing substantial breadth.

About this clone itself: Its target is not known.

Clones were sequenced by immunoSEQ multiplex PCR, and TCRdb holds only the in-frame ones, with some missing. The sample holds approximately 300,000 clones; 85% are singletons and the top ten take around 2.2%. The V gene lost 4 bases and the J gene lost 7 bases, with 15 bases spanning the gap. This CDR3 spans 14 amino acids. The germline V gene encodes CDR1 KGHDR and CDR2 SFDVKD. This chain links TRBV24-1 with TRBJ1-2; D may be TRBD1 (6 bases). This material consisted of peripheral blood, taken in a trial of Ad26.COV2.S vaccine versus placebo. The origin of this receptor is a person between 18 and 65 years old who received the Ad26.COV2.S COVID-19 vaccine or a placebo. The CDR3 DNA reads TGTGCCACCAGTGACCCTGGACAGTCATTTGGCTACACCTTC. Translated, it gives CATSDPGQSFGYTF.